Below, one T cell receptor (beta chain) is given with its context. The antigen is undetermined. The table came from immunoSEQ multiplex PCR; TCRdb's copy has only in-frame clones and leaves some out. The table lists tens of thousands of clones, around 87% of them singletons. A history of autoimmune disease or systemic immunosuppression excluded patients. These data are taken from a study of OX40 agonist ivuxolimab in advanced cancers. General study results and limits: There were, on average, more expanded clones in CD8+ T cells than in CD4+.

V lost 6 bases and J lost 3; bases outside the gene matches: 4. Germline loops: CDR1 SNHLY, CDR2 FYNNEI. CDR3 length: 14 residues. The sample consisted of CD4+ or CD8+ T cells sorted from blood, taken in a trial of the OX40 agonist ivuxolimab. The clonotype originates from an adult with an advanced solid tumor such as melanoma, head and neck, liver or kidney cancer. The V gene is TRBV2, the J gene TRBJ2-2; 7 nucleotides line up with TRBD1. DNA of the CDR3: TGTGCCAGCAGAGTAGACAGGGACACCGGGGAGCTGTTTTTT. It encodes CASRVDRDTGELFF.